These 21 T cell receptor beta chains share one sample of origin, sequenced in a study of cytomegalovirus exposure and HLA in healthy donors. 60 Vbeta and 13 Jbeta primers were used in PCR. Produced via immunoSEQ multiplex PCR; TCRdb's table is partial and in-frame only. In the table there are about 230,000 clones, roughly 84% of which are singletons. The sample was PBMCs. The receptors shown here come from a girl between 2 and 10 years old in good health and CMV-seronegative.

Turning to this clone: Other DNA sequences in the sample encode the same CDR3. The rearrangement links TRBV27 to TRBJ2-1, with D uncertain. V lost 3 bases, J lost 0 bases, and 6 bases lay in between. CDR3 size: 14 residues. Germline V CDR1 and CDR2: MNHEY, SMNVEV (reference sequence). CDR3 bases: TGTGCCAGCAGTTTGTCGGGCTCCTACAATGAGCAGTTCTTC. Protein product: CASSLSGSYNEQFF.

This clone was counted a few times. The chain joins TRBV7-9 to TRBJ2-1; 10 bases line up with TRBD2. This CDR3 region has 16 residues. V lost 6 bases to trimming and J lost 10 bases; unmatched junction nucleotides: 15. Per germline, CDR1 SEHNR and CDR2 FQNEAQ (reference sequence). CDR3 region: CASSRSGRGLIGEQFF. The CDR3 nucleotides read TGTGCCAGCAGTCGAAGCGGGAGGGGACTCATTGGGGAGCAGTTCTTC.

This chain links TRBV4-1 with TRBJ1-2; D is unresolved. The length of the CDR3 is 13 residues. Trimming shortened V by 3 bases and J by 2 bases, and 7 bases separated the two germline ends. Germline loops: CDR1 MGHRA, CDR2 YSYEKL. CDR3 nucleotides: TGCGCCAGCAGCCAGGGCGGGAACTATGGCTACACCTTC. As protein: CASSQGGNYGYTF.

This clone is a singleton in its sample. The J gene is TRBJ1-5, the V gene TRBV6-5; 8 bases are shared with TRBD1. The CDR3 runs to 16 residues. J lost 4 bases, V lost 4 bases, and 9 bases had no gene match. Germline loops: CDR1 MNHEY, CDR2 SVGAGI. Here the CDR3 DNA reads TGTGCCAGCAGTTCTATCGGACAGGGAAGAAATCAGCCCCAGCATTTT. Its protein is CASSSIGQGRNQPQHF.

The rearrangement uses TRBV25-1 and TRBJ1-2; 7 bases fit TRBD1. The V gene's germline CDR1 is MGHDK and CDR2 SYGVNS. J lost 6 bases, V lost 8 bases, and 6 bases had no gene match. This CDR3 has 12 amino acids. The CDR3 spells CASSTGAHGYTF. CDR3 nucleotides: TGTGCCAGCTCCACAGGGGCGCATGGCTACACCTTC.

The chain links TRBV7-9 to TRBJ2-2; TRBD2 is a possible D gene (5 bases). The CDR3 totals 14 residues. Per the germline V gene, CDR1 is SEHNR and CDR2 is FQNEAQ (reference sequence). V lost 5 bases and J lost 3, with 10 bases in between. In nucleotides, the CDR3 is TGTGCCAGCAGCGAATCGGGGTACACCGGGGAGCTGTTTTTT. Protein: CASSESGYTGELFF.

This clone was seen just once. The CDR3 here is CASSNGTSGVGELAKNIQYF. CDR3 DNA: TGTGCCAGCAGCAACGGGACTAGCGGAGTAGGTGAACTAGCCAAAAACATTCAGTACTTC. This chain joins TRBV21-1 and TRBJ2-4; the tabulated D call, TRBD2, remains unverified against the DNA. TRBV21-1 is described as a pseudogene. The CDR3 runs 20 residues.

The gene calls are TRBV7-7 and TRBJ1-4; the D gene is possibly TRBD1 (6 bases). Germline V CDR1 and CDR2: SSHAT, FNYEAQ (reference sequence). Trimming cost V 5 bases and J 3 bases, with 10 bases left between them. This CDR3 comprises 14 residues. In nucleotides, the CDR3 is TGTGCCAGCAGCCCCGGACAGCCTAATGAAAAACTGTTTTTT. It codes for CASSPGQPNEKLFF.

The V gene is TRBV5-1, the J gene TRBJ1-4; D possibly corresponds to TRBD1 (5 bases). V was shortened by 0 bases and J by 1 base, with 7 bases between the two germline ends. Germline values: CDR1 SGHRS, CDR2 YFSETQ. The CDR3 sequence is 15 residues long. The CDR3 DNA reads as TGCGCCAGCAGCTTGGCGGGGGGAACTAATGAAAAACTGTTTTTT. It encodes CASSLAGGTNEKLFF.

V is TRBV6-6 and J is TRBJ2-6; D possibly corresponds to TRBD2 (5 bases). CDR1 MNHNY and CDR2 SVGAGI come from the germline V gene (reference sequence). V lost 2 bases and J 1 base, leaving 9 bases between the germline ends. This CDR3 region has 16 residues. CDR3: CASSYERASGANVLTF. The CDR3 DNA follows: TGTGCCAGCAGTTACGAGAGGGCATCTGGGGCCAACGTCCTGACTTTC.

The sample holds one count of this clone. One junction end does not reproduce the germline sequence, and a read error may be involved. In nucleotides, the CDR3 is TGCACCTCCACACACGGGGCTGGAAACACCATATATTTT. It encodes CTSTHGAGNTIYF. This chain connects TRBV30 to TRBJ1-3; D not resolved. CDR3 length equals 13 residues. Germline lookup yields CDR1 GTSNPN and CDR2 SVGIG (reference sequence).

This clone was observed a few times. This chain joins TRBV7-8 and TRBJ2-7; D is perhaps TRBD1 (6 bases). Trimming removed 5 bases at V and 3 bases at J, with 20 bases between. Germline V gene data show CDR1 as SGHVS and CDR2 as FQNEAQ. The CDR3 consists of 16 residues. The CDR3 DNA reads as TGTGCCAGCAGCCTGAACCAGGGGACCAGGAGCTACGAGCAGTACTTC. Its protein is CASSLNQGTRSYEQYF.

This chain uses TRBV10-2 with TRBJ2-3; D perhaps matches TRBD2 (6 bases). The CDR3 is made up of 14 amino acids. Trimming took 5 bases from V and 7 from J, leaving 16 bases between them. The germline V gene has CDR1 WSHSY and CDR2 SAAADI. The CDR3 bases are TGCGCCAGCAGTTTGGGGGGTGGGAGTAATACGCAGTATTTT. Its protein product is CASSLGGGSNTQYF.

The rearrangement uses TRBV6-5 and TRBJ2-2; D is perhaps TRBD1 (5 bases). The CDR3 contains 15 residues. The V end lost 8 bases, the J end lost 1 base, and 14 bases lay between the germline ends. Germline CDR1 MNHEY, CDR2 SVGAGI. The CDR3 DNA sequence: TGTGCCAGCCATCTAAAGGGGATGAACACCGGGGAGCTGTTTTTT. Amino acid sequence: CASHLKGMNTGELFF.

A word on this clone: A read error may produce the germline difference seen at one junction end. The V call is TRBV5-1, the J call TRBJ2-3, with D hard to call. The CDR3 runs 14 residues. CDR1 SGHRS and CDR2 YFSETQ come from the germline V gene. CDR3 protein: CASSLGQATDAQYF. CDR3 in DNA: TGCGCCAGCAGCTTGGGGCAGGCCACAGATGCGCAGTATTTT.

The genes are TRBV7-2 and TRBJ2-3, with D hard to call. V was cut by 1 base and J by 2 bases, with 7 bases left in between. The CDR3 covers 14 residues. The germline CDR1 and CDR2 sequences are SGHTA and FQGNSA. CDR3 sequence reads: CASSLGAYTDTQYF. CDR3 nucleotide sequence: TGTGCCAGCAGCTTAGGAGCATACACAGATACGCAGTATTTT.

The gene calls are TRBV7-2 and TRBJ2-1, with TRBD2 matching 11 bases. The CDR3 is 15 amino acids. Trimming cost V 4 bases and J 5 bases; bases outside gene matches: 4. Germline V lookup: CDR1 SGHTA, CDR2 FQGNSA. The CDR3 nucleotides are TGTGCCAGCAGCTGGGGGACTAGCGGAAACAATGAGCAGTTCTTC. It translates to CASSWGTSGNNEQFF.

The gene calls are TRBV5-6 and TRBJ1-5, with D perhaps TRBD1 (5 bases). The CDR3 is 15 amino acids. V lost 4 bases to trimming and J lost 5 bases, with 16 bases between them. The V gene's germline CDR1 is SGHDT and CDR2 YYEEEE. The CDR3 loop reads CASSPYDRLDQPQHF. CDR3 DNA sequence: TGTGCCAGCAGCCCATACGACAGACTTGATCAGCCCCAGCATTTT.

The chain joins TRBV5-6 to TRBJ2-5; unclear D gene. The DNA end lines up better with TRBJ2-7; the J call may be wrong. The CDR3 is 18 amino acids. CDR1 and CDR2 from the germline V gene are SGHDT and YYEEEE. The CDR3 nucleotides read TGTGCCAGCAGCGGTCCAAACTACGAGCCCTTCCTGTACTACGAGCAGTACTTC. Encoded protein: CASSGPNYEPFLYYEQYF.

This chain joins TRBV5-5 and TRBJ1-4, with D unresolved. Trimming took 5 bases from V and 3 from J, leaving 8 bases between them. The CDR3 extends over 13 amino acids. Germline V gives CDR1 SGHKS, CDR2 YYEKEE (reference sequence). CDR3 sequence (DNA): TGTGCCAGCAGACAGACCCCTAATGAAAAACTGTTTTTT. This encodes CASRQTPNEKLFF.

This chain uses TRBV6-1 with TRBJ1-1; 7 nucleotides match TRBD1. The CDR3 is 14 residues long. Germline CDR1 is MNHNS and CDR2 is SASEGT. V was clipped by 6 bases and J by 1 base; unmatched bases: 5. The CDR3 DNA reads as TGTGCCAGCAGCCTGGGACAGAAGAACACTGAAGCTTTCTTT. Translated: CASSLGQKNTEAFF.